The 2 T cell receptor beta chains below were found in one sample sequenced in a study of T cell repertoires in cytomegalovirus infection. TCRdb fed the reads into MiXCR, producing one record per CDR3 protein. The data contain roughly 720,000 distinct CDR3 sequences, less than 40% of them singletons. Sequenced: PBMCs. Receptor source: a human donor in good health (CMV status not recorded). Some clones in this sample may be carry-over from other donors' samples.

The chain uses TRBV23-1 and TRBJ1-5; D remains unclear. TRBV23-1 is an open reading frame, and its role is uncertain. This CDR3 spans 19 amino acids. The V and J ends lost 0 bases and 1 base respectively, with 19 bases between them. The CDR3 coding sequence is TGCGCCAGCAGTCAATCGATGTGGCGAGGCCCGGGAAGCAATCAGCCCCAGCATTTT. It encodes CASSQSMWRGPGSNQPQHF.

This clonotype was counted many times. The V call is TRBV25-1, the J call TRBJ2-5; 8 positions agree with TRBD1. CDR3 length: 13 amino acids. The V segment lost 5 bases and the J segment 5 bases; nucleotides outside the gene matches: 4. Per the germline V gene, CDR1 is MGHDK and CDR2 is SYGVNS. The CDR3 DNA sequence: TGTGCCAGCAGTAACAGGGGGAGTGAGACCCAGTACTTC. This translates into CASSNRGSETQYF. Full variable domain (missing parts from reference TRBV25-1 and TRBJ2-5): EADIYQTPRYLVIGTGKKITLECSQTMGHDKMYWYQQDPGMELHLIHYSYGVNSTEKGDLSSESTVSRIRTEHFPLTLESARPSHTSQYLCASSNRGSETQYFGPGTRLLVL.